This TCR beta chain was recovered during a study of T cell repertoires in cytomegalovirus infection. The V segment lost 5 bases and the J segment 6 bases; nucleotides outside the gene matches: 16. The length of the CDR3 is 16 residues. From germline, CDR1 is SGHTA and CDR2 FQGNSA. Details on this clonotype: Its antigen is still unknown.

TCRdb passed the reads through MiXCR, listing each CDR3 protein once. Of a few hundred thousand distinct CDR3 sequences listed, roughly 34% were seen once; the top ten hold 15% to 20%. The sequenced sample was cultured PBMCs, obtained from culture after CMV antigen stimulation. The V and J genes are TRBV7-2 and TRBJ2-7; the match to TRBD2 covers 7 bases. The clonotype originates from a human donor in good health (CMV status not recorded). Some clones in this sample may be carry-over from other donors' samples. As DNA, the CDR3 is TGTGCCAGCAGCCCCAGAAGGACTAGATCAGGGTCCGAGCAGTACTTC. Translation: CASSPRRTRSGSEQYF.